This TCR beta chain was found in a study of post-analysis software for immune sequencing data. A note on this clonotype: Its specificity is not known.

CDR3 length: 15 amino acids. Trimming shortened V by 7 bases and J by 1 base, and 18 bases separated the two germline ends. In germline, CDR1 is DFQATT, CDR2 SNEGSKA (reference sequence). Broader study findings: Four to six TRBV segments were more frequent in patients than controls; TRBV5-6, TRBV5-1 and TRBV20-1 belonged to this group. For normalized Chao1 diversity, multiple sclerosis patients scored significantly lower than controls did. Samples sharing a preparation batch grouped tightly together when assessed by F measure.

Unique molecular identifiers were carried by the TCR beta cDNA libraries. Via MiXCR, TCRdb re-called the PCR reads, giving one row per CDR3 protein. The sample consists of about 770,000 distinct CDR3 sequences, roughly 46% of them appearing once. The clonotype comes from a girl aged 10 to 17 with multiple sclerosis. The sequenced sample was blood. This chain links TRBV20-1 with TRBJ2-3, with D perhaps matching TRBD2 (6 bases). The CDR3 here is CSVRNRLGGTDTQYF. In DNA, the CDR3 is TGCAGTGTCCGTAACCGACTAGGGGGCACAGATACGCAGTATTTT.